These 29 T cell receptor beta chains were all obtained from the same sample, sequenced in a study of Ad26.COV2.S vaccination and SARS-CoV-2 variants (dated by TCRdb to 2020 to 2023). The label giving this sample's treatment or condition can be read as: roughly 18 received Ad26.COV2.S at low or high dose, single or two shots; roughly 5 received placebo; per-sample allocation not given. Repertoires of vaccine and placebo recipients were sequenced from samples collected on day 63 after the first injection. Libraries came from the immunoSEQ multiplex PCR assay. As stored in TCRdb, this immuneACCESS dataset retains in-frame rearrangements with V and J assigned. A fraction of the clones does not appear; measured against another copy, unresolved V genes explain less than half of the discrepancy, and the remainder lacks a known reason. The sample profile shows a few hundred thousand clones; approximately 91% of them were found once. Approximately 1.9% of the sample lies in the top ten.

Sequenced material: peripheral blood, taken in a trial of Ad26.COV2.S vaccine versus placebo. The receptor source for this set is a person between 18 and 65 years old who received the Ad26.COV2.S COVID-19 vaccine or a placebo.

This clone was seen once. The gene calls are TRBV27 and TRBJ2-1; D tentatively fits TRBD1 or TRBD2 (5 bases each). Germline V gene sequence: CDR1 MNHEY, CDR2 SMNVEV (reference sequence). The CDR3 spans 17 residues. V lost 5 bases to trimming and J lost 0 bases, with 17 bases between them. CDR3 nucleotides: TGTGCCAGCAGTACCCAGGGCGGGCCAAGCTCCTACAATGAGCAGTTCTTC. This sequence encodes CASSTQGGPSSYNEQFF.

This sequence joins TRBV9 and TRBJ2-2, with 8 bases aligning to TRBD2. CDR1 SGDLS and CDR2 YYNGEE come from the germline V gene. J lost 1 base, V lost 2 bases, and 4 bases had no gene match. The CDR3 totals 16 residues. The CDR3 here is CASSVGLAENTGELFF. The CDR3 DNA is TGTGCCAGCAGCGTCGGACTAGCAGAGAACACCGGGGAGCTGTTTTTT.

Written as DNA, the CDR3 is TGCAGCGCAGCTATCGGGGCCTCCTACGAGCAGTACTTC. It encodes CSAAIGASYEQYF. V is TRBV29-1 and J is TRBJ2-7; D is possibly TRBD1 or TRBD2 (5 bases each). CDR1 and CDR2 (germline): SQVTM, ANQGSEA. The CDR3 runs to 13 residues. The V end was cut by 7 bases, the J end by 0 bases, with 13 bases between.

The rearrangement links TRBV6-1 to TRBJ2-1; 8 bases are shared with TRBD2. The CDR3 has 15 amino acids. Germline-derived CDR1 and CDR2 are MNHNS and SASEGT. Trimming removed 2 bases from V and 6 bases from J; junction bases left unmatched: 6. This CDR3 is CASSESGSGVNEQFF. CDR3 sequence (DNA): TGTGCCAGCAGTGAATCGGGTAGCGGGGTCAATGAGCAGTTCTTC.

The chain has TRBV5-8 and TRBJ2-7, with 7 bases lining up with TRBD1. V was pared by 5 bases and J by 2 bases, with 7 bases of the junction left unmatched. From germline, CDR1 is SGHTS and CDR2 YDEGEE. The CDR3 is made up of 14 amino acids. The CDR3 is CASRATGTAYEQYF. CDR3 in DNA: TGTGCCAGCAGAGCCACCGGGACAGCCTACGAGCAGTACTTC.

V usage is TRBV6-2 or TRBV6-3 and J usage is TRBJ2-7; no clear D. The germline CDR1 and CDR2 sequences are MNHEY and SVGEGT. Trimming pared 4 bases from V and 4 bases from J, leaving 17 bases between. The CDR3 has 15 residues. The CDR3 here is CASSSMGFPLYEQYF. DNA for the CDR3: TGTGCCAGCAGTTCGATGGGCTTCCCTCTTTACGAGCAGTACTTC.

This clone appeared once. V is TRBV19 and J is TRBJ2-5; 12 bases map to TRBD2. The CDR3 sequence is 18 residues long. CDR1 and CDR2 from the germline V gene are LNHDA and SQIVND (reference sequence). With V trimmed by 6 bases and J by 0 bases, 11 bases remained unmatched. In nucleotides, the CDR3 is TGTGCCAGTAGACCCGCCGGGACTAGCGGGCTCTACCAAGAGACCCAGTACTTC. This translates into CASRPAGTSGLYQETQYF.

This chain connects TRBV3-1 (or the pseudogene TRBV3-2) to TRBJ1-2; TRBD1 is a possible D gene (5 bases). CDR1 is LGHDT and CDR2 is YNNKEL in the germline V gene (reference sequence). The CDR3 extends over 13 amino acids. The germline V and J ends were trimmed by 3 bases and 6 bases, with 11 bases remaining between them. The CDR3 loop reads CASSHRDSNGYTF. In nucleotides, the CDR3 is TGTGCCAGCAGCCACAGGGATAGCAATGGCTACACCTTC.

The chain uses TRBV2 and TRBJ2-3; D call uncertain. In germline, CDR1 is SNHLY, CDR2 FYNNEI. Trimming cost V 7 bases and J 4 bases, with 9 bases left between them. The CDR3 length is 12 residues. CDR3 sequence (DNA): TGTGCCAGCAAGGCTGGCGCAGATACGCAGTATTTT. It specifies CASKAGADTQYF.

The chain carries TRBV28 and TRBJ2-7, with 7 bases fitting TRBD1. The germline gives CDR1 MDHEN, CDR2 SYDVKM. The CDR3 has 15 residues. The trim removed 6 bases at V and 0 bases at J, leaving 8 bases unmatched. The CDR3 nucleotides read TGTGCCAGCAGCATGAGACAGGGTCACTCCTACGAGCAGTACTTC. Translating it yields CASSMRQGHSYEQYF.

The J gene is TRBJ2-5, the V gene TRBV28, with a tentative D call TRBD2 (5 bases). The germline CDR1 and CDR2 sequences are MDHEN and SYDVKM. V lost 6 bases, J lost 4 bases, and 18 bases lay in between. CDR3 length: 15 residues. CDR3 amino acids: CASSLTGSAGETQYF. The CDR3 coding sequence is TGTGCCAGCAGCCTAACGGGGTCCGCGGGAGAGACCCAGTACTTC.

The chain recombines TRBV27 with TRBJ1-6, with no clear D. This CDR3 has 13 amino acids. The germline gives CDR1 MNHEY, CDR2 SMNVEV (reference sequence). V was pared by 2 bases and J by 7 bases, with 6 bases between. CDR3 amino acids: CASSLNRNSPLHF. The DNA of the CDR3 is TGTGCCAGCAGTTTAAATAGAAATTCACCCCTCCACTTT.

This chain uses TRBV5-1 with TRBJ1-3; D ambiguous. The length of the CDR3 is 14 residues. V lost 2 bases, J lost 4 bases, and 10 bases lay in between. Germline V CDR1 and CDR2: SGHRS, YFSETQ. The CDR3 DNA is TGCGCCAGCAGCTTTGCTGGGTCGGGAAACACCATATATTTT. Protein sequence: CASSFAGSGNTIYF.

The genes are TRBV4-3 and TRBJ2-7, with 9 nucleotides matching TRBD2. The CDR3 totals 15 residues. Germline V gene lookup returns CDR1 LGHNA and CDR2 YSLEER. Germline trimming cut 0 bases from V and 4 bases from J; bases unmatched to any gene: 4. CDR3 coding DNA: TGCGCCAGCAGCCAAGATGCGCGGGAGGGATACGAGCAGTACTTC. Translation gives CASSQDAREGYEQYF.

This clone was seen only once. This chain links TRBV5-6 with TRBJ2-5; tentative D call: TRBD2 (5 bases). This CDR3 region has 15 residues. The ends were cut back, 0 bases at V and 5 bases at J, with 14 bases in the middle. Germline assignment: CDR1 SGHDT and CDR2 YYEEEE. CDR3 nucleotide sequence: TGTGCCAGCAGCTTGGCCGGTCGGGGTGCCGAGACCCAGTACTTC. It specifies CASSLAGRGAETQYF.

The chain combines TRBV6-5 with TRBJ1-2, with 9 bases that match TRBD1. The germline V gene has CDR1 MNHEY and CDR2 SVGAGI. This CDR3 is 14 amino acids long. V was clipped by 7 bases and J by 4 bases; unmatched bases: 7. CDR3 sequence reads: CASTSRDRAYGYTF. In DNA form, the CDR3 reads TGTGCCAGCACAAGCCGGGACAGGGCCTATGGCTACACCTTC.

The rearrangement joins TRBV13 to TRBJ2-1; TRBD2 matches at 12 bases. J gave up 8 bases and V 5 bases, and 7 bases lay outside the gene matches. Germline lookup yields CDR1 PRHDT and CDR2 FYEKMQ (reference sequence). The CDR3 consists of 15 residues. The CDR3 sequence: CASSEWTSGNDEQFF. The CDR3 DNA follows: TGTGCCAGCAGCGAATGGACTAGCGGGAACGATGAGCAGTTCTTC.

The chain carries TRBV10-3 and TRBJ2-1, with D perhaps TRBD1 or TRBD2 (5 bases each). This CDR3 region has 12 residues. Trimming took 0 bases from V and 12 from J, leaving 9 bases between them. The germline V gene has CDR1 ENHRY and CDR2 SYGVKD. CDR3 nucleotides: TGTGCCATCAGTGAGTCAGAGAGGGGGCAGTTCTTC. Its translation is CAISESERGQFF.

The rearrangement uses TRBV7-9 and TRBJ2-3; D gene uncertain. Trimming removed 4 bases from V and 6 bases from J, with 14 bases in between. The CDR3 is 14 amino acids. Germline-derived CDR1 and CDR2 are SEHNR and FQNEAQ (reference sequence). CDR3: CASSSPLSPDTQYF. DNA for the CDR3: TGTGCCAGCAGCTCCCCGCTATCTCCGGATACGCAGTATTTT. The whole variable domain, filled in from reference TRBV7-9 and TRBJ2-3, reads DTGVSQNPRHKITKRGQNVTFRCDPISEHNRLYWYRQTLGQGPEFLTYFQNEAQLEKSRLLSDRFSAERPKGSFSTLEIQRTEQGDSAMYLCASSSPLSPDTQYFGPGTRLTVL.

The chain couples TRBV28 to TRBJ1-4; 7 bases fit TRBD1. The germline gives CDR1 MDHEN, CDR2 SYDVKM. Unmatched junction bases numbered 2, after V lost 6 bases and J lost 4 bases. The CDR3 covers 13 residues. CDR3 bases: TGTGCCAGCAGCCAGGGGGGTAATGAAAAACTGTTTTTT. The encoded protein is CASSQGGNEKLFF.

The chain joins TRBV7-2 to TRBJ2-3; TRBD2 matches at 11 bases. The CDR3 totals 16 residues. V trimming: 5 bases; J trimming: 6 bases; junction bases outside the gene matches: 10. Germline CDR1 is SGHTA and CDR2 is FQGNSA. CDR3 bases: TGTGCCAGCAGCAGAAATAGCGGGAGGGCCTTCGATACGCAGTATTTT. Its protein product is CASSRNSGRAFDTQYF.

The genes are TRBV30 and TRBJ2-3; possible D gene TRBD2, 6 bases. With 3 bases removed from V and 0 bases from J, the gap between germline ends came to 10 bases. Germline loops: CDR1 GTSNPN, CDR2 SVGIG (reference sequence). This CDR3 has 14 residues. The chain's CDR3 is CAWSTEGSTDTQYF. The CDR3 nucleotides read TGTGCCTGGAGCACGGAGGGAAGCACAGATACGCAGTATTTT.

V is TRBV19 and J is TRBJ2-5; 10 bases fit TRBD1. Losses at the gene ends were 1 base for V and 0 bases for J; bases not matched to a gene: 2. The CDR3 totals 16 residues. Germline V CDR1 and CDR2: LNHDA, SQIVND (reference sequence). CDR3 sequence: CASSIGGTGDQETQYF. The CDR3 region has the DNA TGTGCCAGTAGTATAGGAGGGACAGGGGACCAAGAGACCCAGTACTTC. The whole variable domain, remainder taken from reference TRBV19 and TRBJ2-5, is DGGITQSPKYLFRKEGQNVTLSCEQNLNHDAMYWYRQDPGQGLRLIYYSQIVNDFQKGDIAEGYSVSREKKESFPLTVTSAQKNPTAFYLCASSIGGTGDQETQYFGPGTRLLVL.

In this sample, this clone turned up once. This sequence joins TRBV28 and TRBJ2-2; 8 nucleotides agree with TRBD2. V gave up 6 bases and J gave up 3 bases; unmatched junction bases: 6. Germline V CDR1 and CDR2: MDHEN, SYDVKM. The CDR3 has 15 residues. In DNA form, the CDR3 reads TGTGCCAGCAGGATAGGACTAGCTGACACCGGGGAGCTGTTTTTT. Its protein is CASRIGLADTGELFF.

The chain carries TRBV7-2 and TRBJ1-1; D gene unclear. Trimming removed 5 bases from V and 0 bases from J, with 13 bases in between. CDR3 length: 15 residues. Looked up from germline, CDR1 is SGHTA and CDR2 is FQGNSA. CDR3 nucleotides: TGTGCCAGCAGCGCAAGCCGACACCTGAACACTGAAGCTTTCTTT. Its translation: CASSASRHLNTEAFF.

The chain is built from TRBV11-3 and TRBJ2-7; D unclear. This CDR3 has 13 amino acids. V was cut by 4 bases and J by 4 bases, with 11 bases left in between. Germline CDR1 SGHNT, CDR2 YENEEA. The CDR3 coding sequence is TGTGCCAGCAGCTCGAGCCCCCAGTACGAGCAGTACTTC. Protein: CASSSSPQYEQYF.

This rearrangement joins TRBV20-1 to TRBJ1-1; tentative D call: TRBD1 (5 bases). This CDR3 has 11 amino acids. The germline gives CDR1 DFQATT, CDR2 SNEGSKA (reference sequence). V shed 3 bases and J shed 11 bases, with 13 bases lying between them. The CDR3 protein is CSARTLGGAFF. As DNA, the CDR3 is TGCAGTGCTAGGACGCTGGGGGGGGCTTTCTTT.

The rearrangement joins TRBV2 to TRBJ2-7; D unresolved. Germline CDR1 SNHLY, CDR2 FYNNEI. The CDR3 totals 14 residues. V lost 8 bases, J lost 1 base, and 15 bases lay in between. The CDR3 protein is CASRNGRRSYEQYF. The DNA for the CDR3 is TGTGCCAGCCGTAATGGAAGGCGGTCCTACGAGCAGTACTTC.

The V gene is TRBV27, the J gene TRBJ2-5; weak D call: TRBD2 (5 bases). The germline V gene has CDR1 MNHEY and CDR2 SMNVEV (reference sequence). V was pared by 2 bases and J by 2 bases, with 12 bases between. This CDR3 comprises 15 residues. CDR3 DNA: TGTGCCAGCAGTTTACTAGGAGGTCGGCAAGAGACCCAGTACTTC. Translating it yields CASSLLGGRQETQYF.